These 21 T cell receptor beta chains originate from one sample sequenced in a study of human T cells and chemical hapten exposure. Time point noted: pre-sensitization, week 0. Treatment given: therapeutic diphenylcyclopropenone sensitization with weekly scalp DPC. TCRdb passed the RACE reads through MiXCR, listing each CDR3 protein once. This sample has 80,000 to 95,000 distinct CDR3 sequences, with roughly a tenth found just once. The sequences come from whole blood, collected in connection with sensitization to the hapten diphenylcyclopropenone (DPC). The receptors originated from a middle-aged woman with alopecia areata. Some clones in this sample may be carry-over from other donors' samples.

J is TRBJ2-1 and V is TRBV2, with D maybe TRBD1 (6 bases). CDR1 is SNHLY and CDR2 is FYNNEI in the germline V gene. The length of the CDR3 is 14 residues. V was shortened by 6 bases and J by 8 bases, with 17 bases between the two germline ends. The CDR3 sequence is CASRQGGALHEQFF. The CDR3 coding sequence is TGTGCCAGCAGACAGGGTGGGGCCCTCCATGAGCAGTTCTTC.

The chain couples TRBV21-1 to TRBJ1-1; TRBD1 was called by the table and not checked on the DNA. TRBV21-1 is termed a pseudogene. The CDR3 length is 15 residues. CDR3: CASSKLSREDTEAFF. The CDR3 DNA reads as TGTGCCAGCAGCAAATTGTCCAGGGAGGATACTGAAGCTTTCTTT.

The V call is TRBV9, the J call TRBJ2-2; D unclear. CDR1 and CDR2 from the germline V gene are SGDLS and YYNGEE. Trimming removed 4 bases from V and 6 bases from J, with 10 bases in between. This CDR3 spans 13 amino acids. The CDR3 spells CASSQFAPGELFF. The CDR3 bases are TGTGCCAGCAGCCAATTTGCTCCCGGGGAGCTGTTTTTT.

The chain links TRBV4-2 to TRBJ1-4; D ambiguous. The CDR3 consists of 13 residues. The germline V and J ends were trimmed by 3 bases and 7 bases, with 9 bases remaining between them. Germline assignment: CDR1 LGHNA and CDR2 YNFKEQ. The CDR3 spells CASSQQSGEKLFF. In DNA, the CDR3 is TGTGCCAGCAGCCAGCAGTCTGGTGAAAAACTGTTTTTT.

In its sample, this clonotype was seen a few times. The gene calls are TRBV4-1 and TRBJ2-2, with D tentatively TRBD2 (5 bases). This CDR3 is built from 15 residues. V was cut by 1 base and J by 4 bases, with 10 bases left in between. The V gene's germline CDR1 is MGHRA and CDR2 YSYEKL. CDR3 in amino acids: CASSQGRAGTGELFF. In nucleotides, the CDR3 is TGCGCCAGCAGCCAAGGGCGGGCGGGCACCGGGGAGCTGTTTTTT.

V is TRBV18 and J is TRBJ2-7, with D perhaps matching TRBD1 (5 bases). The length of the CDR3 is 16 residues. Trimming took off 0 bases at V and 3 bases at J, with 15 bases between the two ends. CDR1 and CDR2 (germline): KGHSH, LQKENI. The DNA of the CDR3 is TGTGCCAGCTCACCACCCCAAAGACGGACACTCTACGAGCAGTACTTC. It specifies CASSPPQRRTLYEQYF.

In this sample, this clonotype turned up a few times. The chain carries TRBV20-1 and TRBJ1-2; TRBD1 matches at 7 bases. With 5 bases clipped from V and 3 bases from J, the junction kept 9 bases outside the gene matches. CDR1 and CDR2 from the germline V gene are DFQATT and SNEGSKA (reference sequence). This CDR3 is built from 14 residues. As DNA, the CDR3 is TGCAGTGCTGCCCGACAGGGTGGCGACTATGGCTACACCTTC. Translated: CSAARQGGDYGYTF.

Ten or more counts support this clonotype. CDR3 loop: CASSLWTASENTIYF. For the CDR3, the DNA is TGTGCCAGCAGCCTTTGGACAGCGAGTGAAAACACCATATATTTT. V usage is TRBV7-2 and J usage is TRBJ1-3; TRBD1 is a possible D gene (6 bases). The V gene's germline CDR1 is SGHTA and CDR2 FQGNSA. Trimming cost V 5 bases and J 6 bases, with 17 bases left between them. There are 15 residues in the CDR3.

The V gene is TRBV11-2, the J gene TRBJ1-1; D uncertain. Germline loops: CDR1 SGHAT, CDR2 FQNNGV. The CDR3 runs 15 residues. With 2 bases removed from V and 1 base from J, the gap between germline ends came to 11 bases. CDR3 loop: CASSLLAERNTEAFF. The CDR3 nucleotides read TGTGCCAGCAGCTTATTGGCGGAGAGGAACACTGAAGCTTTCTTT.

The sample holds many counts of this clonotype. The chain carries TRBV20-1 and TRBJ2-2, with a possible D match to TRBD1 (6 bases). V dropped 3 bases and J dropped 4 bases, with 12 bases sitting between them. Germline lookup yields CDR1 DFQATT and CDR2 SNEGSKA (reference sequence). CDR3 length: 14 residues. The CDR3 nucleotides are TGCAGTGCTAGTACAGGGACCTCCACCGGGGAGCTGTTTTTT. Its protein product is CSASTGTSTGELFF.

This clonotype occurred many times. V gene TRBV4-1 combines with J gene TRBJ1-2; D might be TRBD1 (5 bases). This CDR3 comprises 15 residues. V was trimmed by 0 bases and J by 4 bases, leaving 12 bases between them. Germline V lookup: CDR1 MGHRA, CDR2 YSYEKL. The CDR3 coding sequence is TGCGCCAGCAGCCAAGATGAGGCAGGGCCCTATGGCTACACCTTC. It specifies CASSQDEAGPYGYTF.

This clonotype was observed a few times. V gene TRBV2 combines with J gene TRBJ2-1, with 11 nucleotides matching TRBD1. The CDR3 has 14 residues. The J segment lost 6 bases and the V segment lost 8 bases, leaving 6 bases of the junction unmatched. Looked up from germline, CDR1 is SNHLY and CDR2 is FYNNEI. CDR3 coding DNA: TGTGCCAGCGTTCAAGGGACAGGGGGCAATGAGCAGTTCTTC. This codes for CASVQGTGGNEQFF.

V is TRBV29-1 and J is TRBJ2-3; no firm D call. Germline values: CDR1 SQVTM, CDR2 ANQGSEA. The CDR3 length is 17 residues. Between the trimmed V and J ends, which lost 2 bases and 0 bases, there was a span of 18 bases. The CDR3 coding sequence is TGCAGCGTTGAATATTTGGGCGAGCTGGATAGCACAGATACGCAGTATTTT. This sequence encodes CSVEYLGELDSTDTQYF.

This rearrangement joins TRBV6-2 or TRBV6-3 to TRBJ2-1; 8 nucleotides align to TRBD2. J gave up 7 bases and V 5 bases, and 13 bases lay outside the gene matches. The CDR3 runs 16 residues. Germline loops: CDR1 MNHEY, CDR2 SVGEGT. The chain's CDR3 is CASSPQRGLGVNEQFF. As DNA, the CDR3 is TGTGCCAGCAGTCCCCAGCGGGGACTAGGAGTAAATGAGCAGTTCTTC.

The rearrangement uses TRBV11-2 and TRBJ2-4; D possibly matches TRBD1 or TRBD2 (7 bases each). The CDR3 is made up of 17 amino acids. Germline lookup yields CDR1 SGHAT and CDR2 FQNNGV. The ends were cut back, 5 bases at V and 6 bases at J, with 23 bases in the middle. The CDR3 sequence: CASSPMQRRGGLNIQYF. CDR3 coding DNA: TGTGCCAGCAGCCCTATGCAACGCAGGGGGGGCCTAAACATTCAGTACTTC.

This clonotype has just a few counts. The chain recombines TRBV7-2 with TRBJ2-3, with a weak D call TRBD2 (5 bases). The germline V gene encodes CDR1 SGHTA and CDR2 FQGNSA. V was cut by 5 bases and J by 6 bases, with 21 bases left in between. The CDR3 has 16 residues. DNA of the CDR3: TGTGCCAGCAGCCTAAACGGCCCGGGGTCGAGGGATACGCAGTATTTT. It yields the protein CASSLNGPGSRDTQYF.

This clonotype was counted a few times. This chain connects TRBV10-3 to TRBJ2-7, with 7 bases matching TRBD1. Trimming cost V 6 bases and J 3 bases; bases outside gene matches: 14. The CDR3 totals 16 residues. Germline CDR1 is ENHRY and CDR2 is SYGVKD. The CDR3 bases are TGTGCCATCAGGAAAGGGGGCACAAACCAATACTACGAGCAGTACTTC. Its protein is CAIRKGGTNQYYEQYF.

In its sample, this clonotype was seen many times. The chain recombines TRBV5-1 with TRBJ2-3; D possibly corresponds to TRBD2 (6 bases). V was pared by 4 bases and J by 2 bases, with 14 bases between. The CDR3 is 15 amino acids. Looked up from germline, CDR1 is SGHRS and CDR2 is YFSETQ. The CDR3 region is CASSAGSGHTDTQYF. The CDR3, as DNA: TGCGCCAGCAGCGCGGGGAGTGGACACACAGATACGCAGTATTTT.

The V gene is TRBV7-9, the J gene TRBJ2-7, with 8 bases lining up with TRBD1. This CDR3 has 21 amino acids. The V segment lost 1 base and the J segment 2 bases; nucleotides outside the gene matches: 22. The germline V gene has CDR1 SEHNR and CDR2 FQNEAQ (reference sequence). CDR3 amino acids: CASSLVRTLTGQGINPYEQYF. CDR3 nucleotide sequence: TGTGCCAGCAGCTTAGTTCGAACTCTGACCGGACAGGGAATAAATCCCTACGAGCAGTACTTC.

This clonotype showed up many times. CDR3 protein: CASSYPHRGSSYNEQFF. In DNA, the CDR3 is TGTGCCAGCAGTTACCCACACAGGGGGAGCTCCTACAATGAGCAGTTCTTC. The rearrangement joins TRBV6-5 to TRBJ2-1; TRBD1 agrees at 8 bases. CDR3 length: 17 amino acids. With V trimmed by 2 bases and J by 0 bases, 6 bases remained unmatched. The germline gives CDR1 MNHEY, CDR2 SVGAGI.

The chain links TRBV28 to TRBJ2-3; tentative D call: TRBD2 (6 bases). CDR1 is MDHEN and CDR2 is SYDVKM in the germline V gene. Deletions cut 3 bases from V and 3 bases from J, with 19 bases between. This CDR3 has 17 residues. CDR3 protein: CASSFGRPYRETDTQYF. The CDR3 DNA sequence: TGTGCCAGCAGTTTTGGGAGGCCATATAGGGAGACAGATACGCAGTATTTT. The full variable domain, completed using reference TRBV28 and TRBJ2-3, is DVKVTQSSRYLVKRTGEKVFLECVQDMDHENMFWYRQDPGLGLRLIYFSYDVKMKEKGDIPEGYSVSREKKERFSLILESASTNQTSMYLCASSFGRPYRETDTQYFGPGTRLTVL.